Given below is one T cell receptor beta chain in context. These data originate in a study of cytomegalovirus exposure and HLA in healthy donors. Study context: A prior study identified just under 120 million unique TCR beta sequences from roughly 180 million T cells.

A multiplex PCR was run with 60 Vbeta primers and 13 Jbeta primers. The method was immunoSEQ multiplex PCR; TCRdb's version includes in-frame clones alone and lacks a portion of them. The table gives around 50,000 clones; the top ten clones make up approximately 6.9% of it. In germline, CDR1 is SGHNT, CDR2 YENEEA. The length of the CDR3 is 13 residues. V lost 5 bases and J 5 bases, leaving 12 bases between the germline ends. The gene calls are TRBV11-3 and TRBJ1-1, with a tentative D call TRBD1 (6 bases). Sequenced input: PBMCs. The source is a woman between 35 and 50 years old in good health and CMV-seronegative. The CDR3 here is CASSKRGGTEAFF. CDR3 sequence (DNA): TGTGCCAGCAGCAAGAGGGGGGGGACTGAAGCTTTCTTT.